Following are 21 T cell receptor beta chains from one sample sequenced in a study of OX40 agonist ivuxolimab in advanced cancers. Libraries were prepared by immunoSEQ multiplex PCR; TCRdb keeps only in-frame clonotypes and omits some of them. The sample records approximately 94,000 clones, 89% being singletons. This material consisted of CD4+ or CD8+ T cells sorted from blood, taken in a trial of the OX40 agonist ivuxolimab. The receptors derive from an adult with an advanced solid tumor such as melanoma, head and neck, liver or kidney cancer.

The chain is built from TRBV7-9 and TRBJ2-1, with a possible D match to TRBD2 (5 bases). V was clipped by 1 base and J by 8 bases, with 9 bases between them. Germline V gene data show CDR1 as SEHNR and CDR2 as FQNEAQ (reference sequence). The CDR3 consists of 13 residues. In DNA, the CDR3 is TGTGCCAGCAGCTTAGACGGAGGCGATGAGCAGTTCTTC. Translated, it gives CASSLDGGDEQFF.

This chain joins TRBV7-2 and TRBJ2-1; 11 bases fit TRBD2. V trimming: 1 base; J trimming: 7 bases; junction bases outside the gene matches: 6. Germline CDR1 SGHTA, CDR2 FQGNSA. This CDR3 comprises 16 residues. The CDR3 DNA follows: TGTGCCAGCAGCTTAGTCGGGACTAGCGGAACGAATGAGCAGTTCTTC. This codes for CASSLVGTSGTNEQFF.

Here the CDR3 DNA reads TGCAGCGCATTGAGAAGGGGGAGCACAGATACGCAGTATTTT. As protein: CSALRRGSTDTQYF. The J gene is TRBJ2-3, the V gene TRBV29-1; TRBD1 is a possible D gene (6 bases). Germline CDR1 reads SQVTM; CDR2 reads ANQGSEA. Trimming pared 7 bases from V and 0 bases from J, leaving 14 bases between. The CDR3 extends over 14 amino acids.

J is TRBJ2-3 and V is TRBV28; TRBD1 matches 7 bases. The CDR3 contains 14 residues. V shed 5 bases, J shed 1 base, and the junction held 3 bases outside the gene matches. Per germline, CDR1 MDHEN and CDR2 SYDVKM. The CDR3 DNA sequence: TGTGCCAGCAGTCGGGGACAGCGCACAGATACGCAGTATTTT. Amino acids: CASSRGQRTDTQYF.

This clone is judged medium-sized. The chain recombines TRBV2 with TRBJ1-2; no clear D. CDR3 size: 14 residues. Germline CDR1 SNHLY, CDR2 FYNNEI. V was clipped by 6 bases and J by 0 bases, with 11 bases between them. CDR3 loop: CASRMDGSNYGYTF. CDR3 nucleotide sequence: TGTGCCAGCAGGATGGACGGATCTAACTATGGCTACACCTTC.

The chain couples TRBV7-8 to TRBJ2-3, with a possible D match to TRBD2 (5 bases). Trimming left V 5 bases short and J 3 bases short, with 15 bases between. The CDR3 is 15 residues long. The V gene's germline CDR1 is SGHVS and CDR2 FQNEAQ. The CDR3 loop reads CASSTRRGMTDTQYF. The CDR3 DNA reads as TGTGCCAGCAGCACCCGGAGAGGGATGACAGATACGCAGTATTTT.

The CDR3 region is CASSLTSGNEQYF. CDR3 coding DNA: TGTGCCAGCAGCTTAACGTCAGGGAACGAGCAGTACTTC. The rearrangement links TRBV7-3 to TRBJ2-7; a possible D gene is TRBD1 (5 bases). CDR1 and CDR2 from the germline V gene are SGHTA and FQGTGA. The CDR3 totals 13 residues. Trimming removed 0 bases at V and 5 bases at J, with 8 bases between.

The chain recombines TRBV28 with TRBJ1-1; 7 bases agree with TRBD1. J gave up 0 bases and V 6 bases, and 10 bases lay outside the gene matches. The CDR3 contains 16 residues. Germline CDR1 and CDR2: MDHEN and SYDVKM. The CDR3 region has the DNA TGTGCCAGCAGGCCTATCCCCGGGACAGTGAACACTGAAGCTTTCTTT. It encodes CASRPIPGTVNTEAFF.

The V call is TRBV28, the J call TRBJ1-4; D possibly corresponds to TRBD1 (5 bases). V lost 6 bases and J lost 3, with 5 bases in between. This CDR3 has 12 residues. CDR1 and CDR2 from the germline V gene are MDHEN and SYDVKM. The DNA for the CDR3 is TGTGCCAGCAGGACAGCTAATGAAAAACTGTTTTTT. This gives the protein CASRTANEKLFF.

The gene calls are TRBV19 and TRBJ2-3; weak D call: TRBD1 (6 bases). With 6 bases removed from V and 0 bases from J, the gap between germline ends came to 10 bases. The CDR3 has 14 amino acids. In germline, CDR1 is LNHDA, CDR2 SQIVND (reference sequence). CDR3 loop: CASSWTASTDTQYF. The CDR3 DNA follows: TGTGCCAGTAGCTGGACAGCTAGCACAGATACGCAGTATTTT.

The rearrangement links TRBV6-6 to TRBJ2-7; D might be TRBD1 or TRBD2, each matching 6 bases. Germline CDR1 MNHNY, CDR2 SVGAGI (reference sequence). The V and J ends lost 6 bases and 3 bases respectively, with 18 bases between them. The CDR3 consists of 15 residues. The CDR3 protein is CASSPGGGRVYEQYF. The CDR3 DNA is TGTGCCAGCAGCCCCGGAGGGGGGAGAGTCTACGAGCAGTACTTC.

This chain links TRBV6-1 with TRBJ2-1, with 8 bases fitting TRBD1. The CDR3 sequence is 13 residues long. V trimming: 3 bases; J trimming: 6 bases; junction bases outside the gene matches: 1. CDR1 is MNHNS and CDR2 is SASEGT in the germline V gene. The CDR3 DNA is TGTGCCAGCAGTGACAGGGGGCTCAATGAGCAGTTCTTC. This encodes CASSDRGLNEQFF.

This clone was detected only once. V usage is TRBV6-1 and J usage is TRBJ2-7; TRBD1 aligns across 8 bases. Germline CDR1 MNHNS, CDR2 SASEGT. V was pared by 2 bases and J by 7 bases, with 7 bases of the junction left unmatched. The CDR3 consists of 14 residues. In DNA form, the CDR3 reads TGTGCCAGCAGTGAATGGCAGGGGGCTTTGGAGCAGTACTTC. The encoded protein is CASSEWQGALEQYF.

The gene calls are TRBV2 and TRBJ1-6; D is ambiguous. CDR3 size: 15 residues. Per the germline V gene, CDR1 is SNHLY and CDR2 is FYNNEI. Trimming took 6 bases from V and 5 from J, leaving 14 bases between them. The CDR3 DNA is TGTGCCAGCAGGAAGACCGCCCTCAATAATTCACCCCTCCACTTT. Translating gives CASRKTALNNSPLHF.

The rearrangement uses TRBV5-1 and TRBJ2-7, with TRBD1 matching over 10 bases. Trimming took 0 bases from V and 5 from J; bases not matched to a gene: 11. Germline lookup yields CDR1 SGHRS and CDR2 YFSETQ. CDR3 length: 17 residues. CDR3 sequence reads: CASSLASGTGDDDEQYF. CDR3 bases: TGCGCCAGCAGCTTGGCGTCCGGGACAGGGGACGACGACGAGCAGTACTTC.

V gene TRBV5-1 combines with J gene TRBJ2-1; D may be TRBD2 (5 bases). Germline CDR1 and CDR2: SGHRS and YFSETQ. The CDR3 consists of 15 residues. The ends were cut back, 7 bases at V and 1 base at J, with 15 bases in the middle. CDR3: CASRRIGLSYNEQFF. The CDR3 coding sequence is TGCGCCAGCCGACGGATAGGACTTTCCTACAATGAGCAGTTCTTC. Variable domain in full (rest from reference TRBV5-1 and TRBJ2-1): KAGVTQTPRYLIKTRGQQVTLSCSPISGHRSVSWYQQTPGQGLQFLFEYFSETQRNKGNFPGRFSGRQFSNSRSEMNVSTLELGDSALYLCASRRIGLSYNEQFFGPGTRLTVL.

The CDR3 DNA follows: TGCGCCAGCAGCTTGGAGGTGGGGACCAGCTCCTATAATTCACCCCTCCACTTT. Encoded protein: CASSLEVGTSSYNSPLHF. This chain connects TRBV5-1 to TRBJ1-6, with TRBD1 as a possible D gene (5 bases). Germline CDR1 is SGHRS and CDR2 is YFSETQ. V shed 0 bases and J shed 0 bases, with 13 bases lying between them. The length of the CDR3 is 18 residues.

This clone was picked up one time. The chain uses TRBV7-3 and TRBJ2-7; the D gene is possibly TRBD1 (6 bases). In germline, CDR1 is SGHTA, CDR2 FQGTGA. CDR3 length equals 13 residues. V shed 4 bases and J shed 5 bases, with 12 bases lying between them. CDR3 bases: TGTGCCAGCAGCTCCCTGGACAGTGACGAGCAGTACTTC. Its protein product is CASSSLDSDEQYF. The whole variable domain, filled in from reference TRBV7-3 and TRBJ2-7, reads GAGVSQTPSNKVTEKGKYVELRCDPISGHTALYWYRQSLGQGPEFLIYFQGTGAADDSGLPNDRFFAVRPEGSVSTLKIQRTERGDSAVYLCASSSLDSDEQYFGPGTRLTVT.

Note on this clone: The sample holds other DNA sequences that translate to the same CDR3. This chain links TRBV5-1 with TRBJ2-3, with D possibly TRBD2 on 6 matching bases. This CDR3 contains 14 residues. The germline CDR1 and CDR2 sequences are SGHRS and YFSETQ. The germline V and J ends were trimmed by 3 bases and 11 bases, with 19 bases remaining between them. CDR3 sequence: CASSSTAGGEEQYF. CDR3 coding DNA: TGCGCCAGCAGCTCAACAGCAGGCGGGGAGGAGCAGTATTTT.

The CDR3 reads CASSIRPLGTGFAEQFF. CDR3 nucleotides: TGTGCCAGTAGTATCCGTCCTCTAGGGACAGGGTTCGCTGAGCAGTTCTTC. The V and J genes are TRBV19 and TRBJ2-1; 9 positions match TRBD1. V shed 3 bases and J 9 bases; nucleotides not matched to a gene: 15. CDR3 length equals 17 residues. Germline V CDR1 and CDR2: LNHDA, SQIVND (reference sequence).

The chain recombines TRBV5-1 with TRBJ2-2; no clear D gene. CDR3 length equals 14 residues. CDR1 and CDR2 from the germline V gene are SGHRS and YFSETQ. Trimming took 3 bases from V and 6 from J, leaving 12 bases between them. CDR3 sequence reads: CASSSTPPAGELFF. CDR3 DNA: TGCGCCAGCAGCTCGACCCCGCCGGCCGGGGAGCTGTTTTTT.